The present entry profiles one TCR beta chain with its context. It lacks a known antigen. Per-base qualities were not stored, and no clone one base away is much larger. Interpreted using the paper, the treatment or condition label stands for: live attenuated yellow fever vaccine strain. At each blood-draw timepoint, two biological replicates of bulk PBMCs were collected. PBMCs were isolated from peripheral blood using a standard Ficoll-Paque protocol. TriZol was used to extract RNA from bulk PBMCs, from CD4 and CD8 fractions, and from dextramer-positive and dextramer-negative fractions. TCR cDNA was synthesized by 5'RACE template switching, through which a universal primer site and unique molecular identifiers were introduced. Priming of cDNA synthesis was performed from both the TCR alpha and TCR beta constant segments. Two PCR steps were used to amplify libraries, with sample barcodes and sequencing adapters being added in the second step. Libraries were sequenced on Illumina HiSeq 2500 (2x100 bp) or NovaSeq (2x150 bp). Turning to the authors' computational methods: Reads were demultiplexed and collapsed into UMI consensus sequences with MIGEC, and V(D)J alignment was performed with MiXCR. Clonotypes responding to the vaccine were identified with edgeR on replicate PBMC samples, with the criteria of FDR below 0.01 and a log2 fold change above 5 up to day 15. CD4 or CD8 identity was assigned to each bulk clonotype according to whether the clonotype was present at higher abundance in the sequenced CD4 repertoire or the sequenced CD8 repertoire. The public reads were reprocessed in TCRdb via fastp at Q25 and MiXCR, keeping in-frame beta chains. Under each unique CDR3 protein, matching rows form one entry showing the most common genes and DNA. Clone size and V and J calls follow TCRdb, not the original study. The sample table records some 500,000 distinct CDR3 sequences; roughly 12% of these occur just once. About an eighth of the sample is held by the ten biggest clonotypes.

The record originates from a study of T cells after yellow fever vaccination (dated by TCRdb to about 2019). Broadly, across the study: Libraries from fractions with low cell numbers were prepared with the SMART-Seq v4 Ultra Low Input RNA kit. Blood samples were taken at several timepoints before and after primary and secondary immunization, and bulk PBMC replicates and cell subsets were isolated. To follow T-cell clones before and after primary and booster YFV17D yellow fever vaccination, bulk TCR alpha and beta repertoires were sequenced over time. Two healthy male donors, one aged 18 to 30 and one aged 30 to 40 years, were included in the cohort. Here is what the overall study found, with its caveats: Most clones expanded after primary vaccination were re-detected after the booster (96% of CD4 and around 88% of CD8), suggesting broad memory maintenance. Computational filtering was required because FACS-sorted repertoires could contain abundant contaminating clonotypes from the bulk population. Compared with the primary T-cell response, the secondary T-cell response was weaker but faster, peaking on day 5 rather than day 15. Because only two donors were included in the study, the extent to which the findings can be generalized is limited. A small share of clonotypes occurred in both CD4 and CD8 compartments, likely arising from convergent recombination.

Relative to germline, V is missing 10 bases and J is missing 7 bases, with 9 bases of the junction outside any gene match. Including cysteine and phenylalanine, the CDR3 has 12 amino acids. The kept DNA is CDR3 alone, 36 bases in frame from the first base. The germline V gene sets CDR1 to MNHEY and CDR2 to SVGAGI. The sample consisted of PBMCs, taken on the day of the yellow fever booster vaccination. This receptor was taken from a man aged 30 to 39 who received the YFV17D yellow fever vaccine. Rearrangement joined TRBV6-5 to TRBJ2-7, with 8 bases matching TRBD1. The nucleotides are TGTGCCACCGGGGACAGGTTCGGAGAGCAGTACTTC. Translated, it reads CATGDRFGEQYF.